This TCR beta chain was recorded in a study of T cells in Graves' hyperthyroidism and ophthalmopathy. Findings and caveats of the study: Appearing also in blood were most of the thyroid clonotypes expanded above 0.001.

Ophthalmopathy in the patients scored at least 3 on Clinical Activity Score and at least 4 on NOSPECS grade, lasting under 3 months. Reasons for excluding patients were uncontrolled infection, other autoimmune disease, pregnancy or lactation. Clinical symptoms, serum thyroxine and TRAb, thyroid ultrasound and orbital computed tomography together formed the diagnostic basis. The investigators amplified TCR beta CDR3 regions from RNA transcripts. HTBI primers were used for first-round RT-PCR of the TCR CDR3. TCRdb passed the multiplex PCR reads through MiXCR, listing each CDR3 protein once. In the table there are 500,000 or so distinct CDR3 sequences, over 15% of which are singletons. V was cut by 0 bases and J by 4 bases, with 10 bases left in between. Germline-derived CDR1 and CDR2 are SGHKS and YYEKEE (reference sequence). This CDR3 is 14 amino acids long. This clonotype has a count of ten or more. Its antigen is not known.

The sequenced material came from blood. The rearrangement joins TRBV5-5 to TRBJ1-1, with D uncertain. The TCR originated in a woman younger than 35 with Graves' ophthalmopathy. CDR3: CASSLVGRSTEAFF. The DNA for the CDR3 is TGTGCCAGCAGCTTGGTGGGGAGGAGCACTGAAGCTTTCTTT.